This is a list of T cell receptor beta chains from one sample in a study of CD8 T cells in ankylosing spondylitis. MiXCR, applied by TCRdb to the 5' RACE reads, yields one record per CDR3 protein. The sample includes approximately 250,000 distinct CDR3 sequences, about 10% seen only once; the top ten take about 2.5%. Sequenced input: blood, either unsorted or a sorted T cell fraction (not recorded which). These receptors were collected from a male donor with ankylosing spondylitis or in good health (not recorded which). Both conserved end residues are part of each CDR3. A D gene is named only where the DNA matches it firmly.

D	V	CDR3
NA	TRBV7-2	CASSLEGVGSPLHF
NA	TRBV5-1	CASSLGATNEKLFF
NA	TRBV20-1	CSARAPAGSGANVLTF
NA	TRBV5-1	CASSFSDRITDTQYF
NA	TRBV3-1	CASEGPYYEQYF
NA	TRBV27	CASSSYLPGRLNTEAFF
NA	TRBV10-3	CAISESTGESYTF
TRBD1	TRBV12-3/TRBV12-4	CASYRDRAAYGYTF
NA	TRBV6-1	CASRWTSQETQYF
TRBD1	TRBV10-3	CAISLPGGEAFF
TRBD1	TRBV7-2	CASSLTTGSGNTIYF
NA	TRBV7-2	CASSLARRVAEQYF
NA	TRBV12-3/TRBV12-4	CASTIGRYTGELFF
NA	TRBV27	CASSLDINMNTEAFF
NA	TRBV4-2	CASSQEVPRAALSYEQYF
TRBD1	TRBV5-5	CASTPQTGRTEAFF
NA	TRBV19	CASSIGEGVQRPDTQYF
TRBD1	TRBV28	CASTAGTGPDGYTF
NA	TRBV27	CASSLLSQETQYF
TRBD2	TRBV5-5	CASSYTGTRTGELFF
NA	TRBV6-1	CASRSGTIHQPQHF
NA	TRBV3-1	CASSQRGSYDEQFF
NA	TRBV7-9	CASTHRQGPREQYF
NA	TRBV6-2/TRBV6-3	CASSYSTGIGTDTQYF
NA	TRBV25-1	CASSEEGRKSSYEQYF
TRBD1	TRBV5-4	CASSSGTGVREQYF
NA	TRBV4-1	CASSQDPRGGELFF
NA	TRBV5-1	CASSLHPETQYF
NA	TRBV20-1	CSARDPGRSSYEQYF
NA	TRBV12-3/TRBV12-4	CASSLRTSGANVLTF
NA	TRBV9	CASSVGHPSTDTQYF
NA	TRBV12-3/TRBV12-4	CASAWRGGTEAFF
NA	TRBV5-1	CASSLAPGPVGGTEAFF